Listed here are 30 T cell receptor beta chains from one sample, sequenced in a study of T cells in Graves' hyperthyroidism and ophthalmopathy (dated by TCRdb to about 2019). The library relied on multiplex PCR. TCRdb records Illumina HiSeq 2000 as the sequencer. The TCR beta CDR3 regions were amplified from the RNA transcripts. A first-round RT-PCR of the TCR CDR3 used the HTBI primer set with the Qiagen OneStep RT-PCR kit. Starting from the raw public reads, TCRdb applied fastp trimming at Q25, assembled clones with MiXCR and retained in-frame beta chains. Each CDR3 protein appears once, grouped with its most common genes and DNA. The sample records hundreds of thousands of distinct CDR3 sequences, approximately 15% of which are singletons. The ten largest clones capture roughly 14% of the sample. Sequences were obtained from blood. The receptors stem from a woman aged 35 to 49 with Graves' hyperthyroidism.

Notes on this clonotype: A much larger clone sits a single nucleotide away, making a read error possible. V is TRBV19 and J is TRBJ1-1; no clear D gene. The CDR3 extends over 13 amino acids. V was pared by 3 bases and J by 7 bases, with 12 bases between. The germline gives CDR1 LNHDA, CDR2 SQIVND (reference sequence). CDR3 loop: CASSMDGFGEAFF. CDR3 coding DNA: TGTGCCAGTAGTATGGATGGCTTTGGTGAAGCTTTCTTT.

The sample holds many counts of this clonotype. The J gene is TRBJ1-1, the V gene TRBV30, with 7 bases identical to TRBD1. The CDR3 loop spans 14 amino acids. The V gene end was trimmed by 2 bases and the J gene end by 1 base; junction bases not matched to a gene: 4. Looked up from germline, CDR1 is GTSNPN and CDR2 is SVGIG (reference sequence). CDR3 amino acids: CAWSYRDRNTEAFF. The DNA of the CDR3 is TGTGCCTGGAGTTACCGGGACAGGAACACTGAAGCTTTCTTT.

The rearrangement links TRBV7-9 to TRBJ1-1; tentatively, D is TRBD1 (6 bases). V lost 9 bases to trimming and J lost 5 bases, with 19 bases between them. CDR1 is SEHNR, CDR2 FQNEAQ, per germline (reference sequence). The CDR3 is made up of 14 amino acids. CDR3 in DNA: TGTGCCAGTAGTACAGACAGGCTCGGGACTGAAGCTTTCTTT. Encoded protein: CASSTDRLGTEAFF.

At least ten counts were recorded for this clonotype. The chain has TRBV3-1 and TRBJ2-7; 10 positions match TRBD2. V dropped 6 bases and J dropped 2; count of bases not matched to a gene: 4. The CDR3 has 14 amino acids. Germline V gives CDR1 LGHDT, CDR2 YNNKEL (reference sequence). Here the CDR3 DNA reads TGTGCCAGCAGTGCTAGCGGGAGAACCTACGAGCAGTACTTC. Protein: CASSASGRTYEQYF.

This clonotype was seen just once. The chain joins TRBV19 to TRBJ2-1, with 14 bases matching TRBD2. Germline CDR1 LNHDA, CDR2 SQIVND (reference sequence). This CDR3 region has 20 residues. The ends lost 5 bases at V and 6 bases at J; junction bases unmatched: 18. The CDR3 here is CASSPRGLAGGQTPPNEQFF. CDR3 sequence (DNA): TGTGCCAGTAGTCCAAGAGGACTAGCGGGAGGCCAAACCCCCCCCAATGAGCAGTTCTTC. The full variable domain, with the rest looked up from reference TRBV19 and TRBJ2-1, is DGGITQSPKYLFRKEGQNVTLSCEQNLNHDAMYWYRQDPGQGLRLIYYSQIVNDFQKGDIAEGYSVSREKKESFPLTVTSAQKNPTAFYLCASSPRGLAGGQTPPNEQFFGPGTRLTVL.

This clonotype was observed many times. The chain combines TRBV15 with TRBJ1-1; D is ambiguous. V lost 6 bases to trimming and J lost 4 bases, with 9 bases between them. CDR1 and CDR2 from the germline V gene are LNHNV and YYDKDF (reference sequence). This CDR3 spans 12 amino acids. This chain's CDR3 is CATSQASTEAFF. In nucleotides, the CDR3 is TGTGCCACCAGTCAGGCCTCCACTGAAGCTTTCTTT.

There are many counts of this clonotype. This chain joins TRBV13 and TRBJ2-1; D uncertain. Germline CDR1 reads PRHDT; CDR2 reads FYEKMQ (reference sequence). The CDR3 totals 15 residues. Trimming pared 2 bases from V and 9 bases from J, leaving 17 bases between. CDR3 sequence: CASSLMGQAQAEQFF. Here the CDR3 DNA reads TGTGCCAGCAGCTTAATGGGCCAGGCCCAGGCTGAGCAGTTCTTC.

This clonotype occurred a few times. The chain uses TRBV12-3 or TRBV12-4 and TRBJ1-4, with 9 bases fitting TRBD1. Losses at the gene ends were 6 bases for V and 3 bases for J; bases not matched to a gene: 8. The CDR3 has 16 residues. The CDR3 region has the DNA TGTGCCAGCAGCCGTACAGGGGGCTCTCCTAATGAAAAACTGTTTTTT. Protein product: CASSRTGGSPNEKLFF.

This clonotype has ten or more counts. V gene TRBV30 combines with J gene TRBJ1-4, with D possibly TRBD1 on 5 matching bases. V dropped 2 bases and J dropped 5 bases, with 9 bases sitting between them. Germline V gene data show CDR1 as GTSNPN and CDR2 as SVGIG (reference sequence). CDR3 size: 13 residues. The chain's CDR3 is CAWSFGGNEKLFF. The CDR3 DNA follows: TGTGCCTGGAGTTTTGGGGGAAATGAAAAACTGTTTTTT.

The chain has TRBV3-1 and TRBJ2-1; 8 positions match TRBD2. CDR3 length: 14 amino acids. CDR1 and CDR2 from the germline V gene are LGHDT and YNNKEL (reference sequence). The J segment lost 4 bases and the V segment lost 9 bases, leaving 8 bases of the junction unmatched. As DNA, the CDR3 is TGTGCCAGTAGGATCAGCGGGAGTTACAATGAGCAGTTCTTC. The encoded protein is CASRISGSYNEQFF.

This clonotype occurred many times. CDR3 coding DNA: TGTGCCAGCAGCCGAGACAGAGGCTCCTACAATGAGCAGTTCTTC. Protein sequence: CASSRDRGSYNEQFF. The chain links TRBV2 to TRBJ2-1, with a possible D match to TRBD1 (5 bases). Trimming cost V 6 bases and J 0 bases, with 12 bases left between them. CDR1 SNHLY and CDR2 FYNNEI come from the germline V gene. CDR3 length: 15 amino acids. Full variable domain (rest looked up from reference TRBV2 and TRBJ2-1): EPEVTQTPSHQVTQMGQEVILRCVPISNHLYFYWYRQILGQKVEFLVSFYNNEISEKSEIFDDQFSVERPDGSNFTLKIRSTKLEDSAMYFCASSRDRGSYNEQFFGPGTRLTVL.

Note on this clonotype: Germline is not matched at one junction end, which may reflect a read error. The chain employs TRBV6-1 and TRBJ1-2; no clear D. The CDR3 sequence is 12 residues long. The germline V gene encodes CDR1 MNHNS and CDR2 SASEGT. The chain's CDR3 is CASREGMRGYTF. The CDR3 DNA reads as TGTGCCAGCAGAGAAGGGATGAGAGGCTACACCTTC.

This clonotype was detected ten times or more. The chain uses TRBV29-1 and TRBJ2-5; D is unresolved. V was trimmed by 4 bases and J by 5 bases, leaving 17 bases between them. This CDR3 has 14 amino acids. Germline CDR1 SQVTM, CDR2 ANQGSEA. CDR3 sequence reads: CSVADGPGLETQYF. As DNA, the CDR3 is TGCAGCGTTGCGGACGGTCCTGGGCTTGAGACCCAGTACTTC.

This clonotype has a count of ten or more. The chain is built from TRBV11-2 and TRBJ2-1; 12 positions agree with TRBD2. The CDR3 runs to 15 residues. Germline lookup yields CDR1 SGHAT and CDR2 FQNNGV. Losses at the gene ends were 1 base for V and 9 bases for J; bases not matched to a gene: 4. The CDR3: CASSLGLAGDLEQFF. CDR3 nucleotides: TGTGCCAGCAGCTTAGGACTAGCGGGAGACCTTGAGCAGTTCTTC.

Remarks on this clonotype: Because the CDR3 is missing its conserved closing phenylalanine or tryptophan, this is likely a read error. The chain links TRBV7-2 to TRBJ1-6; TRBD1 aligns across 7 bases. Germline V gives CDR1 SGHTA, CDR2 FQGNSA. CDR3 length equals 17 residues. V dropped 6 bases and J dropped 0; count of bases not matched to a gene: 8. The CDR3: CASRDDRASSYNSPLHL. The DNA of the CDR3 is TGTGCCAGCAGGGATGACAGGGCAAGCTCCTATAATTCACCCCTCCACTTA.

DNA of the CDR3: TGTGCCAGCAGCCCCACGGCAGGGGCTGAAGCTTTCTTT. It is translated as CASSPTAGAEAFF. The rearrangement joins TRBV11-2 to TRBJ1-1, with a tentative D call TRBD1 (6 bases). Deletions cut 5 bases from V and 6 bases from J, with 13 bases between. Germline CDR1 SGHAT, CDR2 FQNNGV. CDR3 length: 13 residues.

About this clonotype: A read error may be the cause here, since a much bigger clone is one base away. The CDR3 does not close with the conserved phenylalanine or tryptophan, likely indicating a read error. CDR3 sequence: CASSPLQGSYTL. The CDR3 DNA is TGTGCCAGCTCACCACTCCAGGGGAGCTACACCCTC. This chain links TRBV18 with TRBJ1-2, with D possibly matching TRBD1 (6 bases). The CDR3 sequence is 12 residues long. Germline V lookup: CDR1 KGHSH, CDR2 LQKENI. Deletions cut 1 base from V and 9 bases from J, with 9 bases between.

The V gene is TRBV12-3 or TRBV12-4, the J gene TRBJ2-3; no definite D call. The ends were cut back, 4 bases at V and 4 bases at J, with 12 bases in the middle. The CDR3 runs 14 residues. CDR3 in DNA: TGTGCCAGCAGTTATCAATCCGGCCCAGATACGCAGTATTTT. This sequence encodes CASSYQSGPDTQYF.

This chain connects TRBV29-1 to TRBJ2-1, with D maybe TRBD1 (6 bases). Germline lookup yields CDR1 SQVTM and CDR2 ANQGSEA. The CDR3 extends over 12 amino acids. Trimming cost V 4 bases and J 7 bases, with 11 bases left between them. The CDR3 region has the DNA TGCAGCGTTGGAAGGGGGAGTAATGAGCAGTTCTTC. Encoded protein: CSVGRGSNEQFF.

A word on this clonotype: Just one base apart from a much larger clone, this may be a read error. The chain is built from TRBV7-2 and TRBJ2-2, with D perhaps being TRBD1 or TRBD2 (5 bases each). The CDR3 has 13 residues. The ends were cut back, 5 bases at V and 7 bases at J, with 11 bases in the middle. CDR1 and CDR2 from the germline V gene are SGHTA and FQGNSA. This CDR3 is CASSAGSFGELFF. The CDR3 nucleotides are TGTGCCAGCAGCGCAGGGAGCTTCGGGGAGCTGTTTTTT.

At least ten counts were recorded for this clonotype. V usage is TRBV18 and J usage is TRBJ1-1; D perhaps matches TRBD1 (6 bases). Germline CDR1 KGHSH, CDR2 LQKENI. Trimming took 3 bases from V and 6 from J, leaving 14 bases between them. The CDR3 has 14 residues. This chain's CDR3 is CASSPLGALAEAFF. In DNA form, the CDR3 reads TGTGCCAGCTCACCGCTGGGGGCTCTCGCTGAAGCTTTCTTT.

A few counts support this clonotype. V usage is TRBV9 and J usage is TRBJ1-5; D is ambiguous. Germline-derived CDR1 and CDR2 are SGDLS and YYNGEE. Trimming removed 0 bases at V and 0 bases at J, with 7 bases between. This CDR3 region has 15 residues. DNA of the CDR3: TGTGCCAGCAGCGTAGGAGGACTTAGCAATCAGCCCCAGCATTTT. Amino acid sequence: CASSVGGLSNQPQHF.

This clonotype was observed at least ten times. The chain combines TRBV3-1 with TRBJ2-3; the D is unclear. Trimming removed 4 bases at V and 6 bases at J, with 17 bases between. The CDR3 contains 15 residues. From germline, CDR1 is LGHDT and CDR2 YNNKEL (reference sequence). DNA for the CDR3: TGTGCCAGCAGCCCGTCGCAAAGTGGTTTGGATACGCAGTATTTT. Translated: CASSPSQSGLDTQYF.

This clonotype showed up many times. The chain couples TRBV6-1 to TRBJ2-1; 13 bases line up with TRBD2. The trim removed 6 bases at V and 4 bases at J, leaving 3 bases unmatched. Germline CDR1 reads MNHNS; CDR2 reads SASEGT. There are 15 residues in the CDR3. This CDR3 is CASRGTSGDYNEQFF. CDR3 DNA sequence: TGTGCCAGCAGGGGGACTAGCGGGGATTACAATGAGCAGTTCTTC.

This clonotype was found a few times. The V gene is TRBV2, the J gene TRBJ1-1; TRBD1 matches 9 bases. V lost 6 bases to trimming and J lost 5 bases; unmatched junction nucleotides: 7. Per germline, CDR1 SNHLY and CDR2 FYNNEI. The CDR3 extends over 14 amino acids. Written as DNA, the CDR3 is TGTGCCAGCAGGGTACAGGGGGCCGGGACTGAAGCTTTCTTT. It encodes CASRVQGAGTEAFF.

This clonotype was detected many times. The chain joins TRBV11-1 to TRBJ2-7, with 10 bases fitting TRBD2. The CDR3 totals 15 residues. Germline CDR1 SGHAT, CDR2 FQDESV (reference sequence). V shed 4 bases and J 2 bases; nucleotides not matched to a gene: 5. CDR3 coding DNA: TGTGCCAGCAGCTCCTTAGCGGGAGGCACCTACGAGCAGTACTTC. Translating gives CASSSLAGGTYEQYF.

This clonotype was counted only a few times. One end of the junction fails to match germline, which may point to a read error. The V call is TRBV25-1, the J call TRBJ2-5; 9 bases align to TRBD2. The CDR3 contains 16 residues. CDR1 and CDR2 from the germline V gene are MGHDK and SYGVNS. Here the CDR3 reads CASSERLLAGRETQYF. CDR3 nucleotides: TGTGCCAGCAGTGAAAGGCTGCTAGCGGGAAGAGAGACTCAGTACTTC.

The table lists this clonotype with many counts. V and J are TRBV5-5 and TRBJ1-2, with TRBD1 matching over 7 bases. V shed 3 bases, J shed 7 bases, and the junction held 9 bases outside the gene matches. The germline V gene encodes CDR1 SGHKS and CDR2 YYEKEE (reference sequence). The length of the CDR3 is 14 residues. CDR3 residues: CASSSKVDRFGYTF. CDR3 DNA: TGTGCCAGCAGCTCAAAAGTGGACAGGTTTGGCTACACCTTC.

The chain recombines TRBV9 with TRBJ2-7; 8 bases match TRBD2. CDR1 is SGDLS, CDR2 YYNGEE, per germline. V trimming: 4 bases; J trimming: 2 bases; junction bases outside the gene matches: 14. CDR3 length equals 17 residues. The CDR3 reads CASSRQGSGRTPYEQYF. The CDR3 DNA follows: TGTGCCAGCAGCCGCCAGGGGAGCGGGAGAACACCCTACGAGCAGTACTTC.

V gene TRBV20-1 combines with J gene TRBJ2-1; 10 bases line up with TRBD2. Germline V CDR1 and CDR2: DFQATT, SNEGSKA (reference sequence). The CDR3 loop spans 17 amino acids. V was clipped by 0 bases and J by 1 base; unmatched bases: 6. The CDR3 protein is CSAREPASGSSYNEQFF. In nucleotides, the CDR3 is TGCAGTGCTAGAGAGCCGGCTAGCGGGAGTTCCTACAATGAGCAGTTCTTC.